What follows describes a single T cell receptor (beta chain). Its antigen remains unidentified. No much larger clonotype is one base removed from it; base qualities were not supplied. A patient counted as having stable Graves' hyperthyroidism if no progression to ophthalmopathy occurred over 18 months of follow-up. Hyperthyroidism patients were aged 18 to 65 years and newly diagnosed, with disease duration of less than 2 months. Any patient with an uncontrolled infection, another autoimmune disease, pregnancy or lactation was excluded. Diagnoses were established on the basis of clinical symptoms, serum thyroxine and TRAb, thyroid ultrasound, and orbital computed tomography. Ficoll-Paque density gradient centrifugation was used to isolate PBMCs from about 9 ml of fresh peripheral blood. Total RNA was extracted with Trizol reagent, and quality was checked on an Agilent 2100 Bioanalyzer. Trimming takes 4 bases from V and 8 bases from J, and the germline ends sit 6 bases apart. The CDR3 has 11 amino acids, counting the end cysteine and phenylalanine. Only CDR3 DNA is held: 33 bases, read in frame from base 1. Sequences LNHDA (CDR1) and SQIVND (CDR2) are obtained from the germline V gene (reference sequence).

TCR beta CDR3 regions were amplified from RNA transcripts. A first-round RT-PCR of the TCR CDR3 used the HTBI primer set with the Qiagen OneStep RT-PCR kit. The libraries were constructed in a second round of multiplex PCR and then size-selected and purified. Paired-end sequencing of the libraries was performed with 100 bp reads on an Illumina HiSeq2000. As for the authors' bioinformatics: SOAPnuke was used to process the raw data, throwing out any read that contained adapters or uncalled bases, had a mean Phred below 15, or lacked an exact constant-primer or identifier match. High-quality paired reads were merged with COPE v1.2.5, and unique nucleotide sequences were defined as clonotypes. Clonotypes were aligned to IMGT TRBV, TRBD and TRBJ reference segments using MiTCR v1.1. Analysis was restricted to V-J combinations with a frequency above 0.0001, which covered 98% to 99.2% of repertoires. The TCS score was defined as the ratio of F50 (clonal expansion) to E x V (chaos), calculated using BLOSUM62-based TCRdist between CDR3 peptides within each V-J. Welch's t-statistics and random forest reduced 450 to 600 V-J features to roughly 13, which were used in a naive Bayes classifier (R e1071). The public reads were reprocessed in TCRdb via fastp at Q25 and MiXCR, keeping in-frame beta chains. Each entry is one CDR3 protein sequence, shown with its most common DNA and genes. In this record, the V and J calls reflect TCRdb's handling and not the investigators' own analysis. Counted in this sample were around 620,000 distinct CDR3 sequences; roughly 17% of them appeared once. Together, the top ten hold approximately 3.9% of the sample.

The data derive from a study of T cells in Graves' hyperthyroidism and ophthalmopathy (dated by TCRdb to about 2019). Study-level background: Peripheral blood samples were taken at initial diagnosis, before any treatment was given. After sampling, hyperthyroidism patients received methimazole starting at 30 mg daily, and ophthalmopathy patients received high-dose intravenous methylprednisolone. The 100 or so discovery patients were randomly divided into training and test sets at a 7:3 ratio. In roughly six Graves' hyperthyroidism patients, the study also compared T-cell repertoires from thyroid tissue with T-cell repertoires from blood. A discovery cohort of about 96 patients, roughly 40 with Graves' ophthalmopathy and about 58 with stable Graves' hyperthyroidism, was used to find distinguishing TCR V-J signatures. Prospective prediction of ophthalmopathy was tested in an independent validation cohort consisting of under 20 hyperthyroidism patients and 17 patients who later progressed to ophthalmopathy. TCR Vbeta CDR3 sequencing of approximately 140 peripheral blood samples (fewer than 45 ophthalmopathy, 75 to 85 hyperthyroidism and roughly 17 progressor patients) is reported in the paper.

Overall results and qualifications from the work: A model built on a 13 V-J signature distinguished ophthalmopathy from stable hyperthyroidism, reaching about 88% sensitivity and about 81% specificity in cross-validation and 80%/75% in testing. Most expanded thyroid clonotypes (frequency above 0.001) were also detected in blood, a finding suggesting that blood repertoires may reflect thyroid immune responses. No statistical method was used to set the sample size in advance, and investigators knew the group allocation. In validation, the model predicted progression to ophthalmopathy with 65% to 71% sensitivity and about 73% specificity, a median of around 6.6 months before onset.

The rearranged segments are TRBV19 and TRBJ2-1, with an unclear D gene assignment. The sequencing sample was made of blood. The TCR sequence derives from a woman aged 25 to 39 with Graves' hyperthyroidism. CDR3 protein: CASSNRYEQFF. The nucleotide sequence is TGTGCCAGTAGTAATCGCTATGAGCAGTTCTTC.